This T cell receptor (beta chain) appears in the sequencing data of a study of blood T cells in healthy people across ages. It was with a sample-barcoded 5' primer and a J-beta primer mix that a second PCR of roughly 6 to 12 cycles was run. TCRdb reprocessed the 5' RACE reads with MiXCR, giving one entry per CDR3 protein. The repertoire has about 750,000 distinct CDR3 sequences, 53% of them found once; the top ten carry about 42%. This clonotype was seen just once. The receptor was isolated from an older man in good health. The sequencing input was blood.

The CDR3 DNA is TGTGCCAGCAGCCAATCGACGGGAGGGTGGGATGAGCAGTTCTTC. This translates into CASSQSTGGWDEQFF. The V gene is TRBV3-1, the J gene TRBJ2-1; 8 nucleotides agree with TRBD2. Germline V lookup: CDR1 LGHDT, CDR2 YNNKEL (reference sequence). Trimming took 2 bases from V and 8 from J; bases not matched to a gene: 8. The CDR3 sequence is 15 residues long.